This T cell receptor (beta chain) was sequenced for a study of blood T cell repertoires in COVID-19. At the level of the study: Sample material is recorded as cDNA or gDNA derived from T cells, B-cell-depleted T cells, or PBMCs.

This CDR3 is built from 12 residues. Germline V CDR1 and CDR2: MDHEN, SYDVKM. Trimming took 3 bases from V and 8 from J; bases not matched to a gene: 3. The Seattle patients joined while their infection was active and were tracked longitudinally afterward. TCRdb's table, derived via immunoSEQ multiplex PCR, lists solely in-frame clones and lacks some. The table has 250,000 to 400,000 clones, approximately 89% seen once. The gene calls are TRBV28 and TRBJ1-2; 7 nucleotides agree with TRBD1. The origin of this receptor is a woman in her twenties or thirties with COVID-19, enrolled during active disease. The sequenced sample consisted of peripheral blood. The CDR3 protein is CASSLTGFGYTF. The DNA for the CDR3 is TGTGCCAGCAGTTTGACAGGGTTCGGCTACACCTTC.